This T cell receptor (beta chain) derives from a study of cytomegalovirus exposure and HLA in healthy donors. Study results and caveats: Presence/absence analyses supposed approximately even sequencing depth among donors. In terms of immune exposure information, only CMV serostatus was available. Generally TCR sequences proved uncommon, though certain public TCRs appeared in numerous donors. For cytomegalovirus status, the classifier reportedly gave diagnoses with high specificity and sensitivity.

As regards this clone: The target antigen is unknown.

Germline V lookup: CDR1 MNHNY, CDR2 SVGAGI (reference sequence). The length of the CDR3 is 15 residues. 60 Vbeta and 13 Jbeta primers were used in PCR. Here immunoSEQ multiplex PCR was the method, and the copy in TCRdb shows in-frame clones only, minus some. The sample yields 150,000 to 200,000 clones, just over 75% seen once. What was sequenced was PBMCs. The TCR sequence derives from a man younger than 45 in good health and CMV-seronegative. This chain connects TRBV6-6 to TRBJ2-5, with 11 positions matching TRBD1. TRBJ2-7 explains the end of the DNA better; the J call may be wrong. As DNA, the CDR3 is TGTGCCAGCAGTGCCCGGGACAGGGGGTTGTACGAGCAGTACTTC. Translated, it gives CASSARDRGLYEQYF.